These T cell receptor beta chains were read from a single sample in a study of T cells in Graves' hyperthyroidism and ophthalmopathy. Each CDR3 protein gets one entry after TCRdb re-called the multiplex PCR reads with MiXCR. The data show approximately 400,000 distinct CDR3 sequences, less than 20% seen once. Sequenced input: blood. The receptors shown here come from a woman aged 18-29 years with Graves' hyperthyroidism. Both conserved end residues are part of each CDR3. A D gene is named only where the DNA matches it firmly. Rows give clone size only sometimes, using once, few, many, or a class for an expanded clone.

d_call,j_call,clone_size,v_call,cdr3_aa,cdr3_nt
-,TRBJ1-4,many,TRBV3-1,CASSQGSGIRYEKLFF,TGTGCCAGCAGCCAAGGATCGGGGATCCGGTATGAAAAACTGTTTTTT
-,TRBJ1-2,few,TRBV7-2,CASSSIGGGGRVNYGYTF,TGTGCCAGCAGCTCAATCGGGGGGGGGGGCAGGGTAAACTATGGCTACACCTTC
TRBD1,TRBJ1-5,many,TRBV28,CASSSPDRVNQPQHF,TGTGCCAGCAGTTCCCCGGACAGGGTTAATCAGCCCCAGCATTTT
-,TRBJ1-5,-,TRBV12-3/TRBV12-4,CASSWTRNSNQPQHF,TGTGCCAGCAGTTGGACACGGAATAGCAATCAGCCCCAGCATTTT
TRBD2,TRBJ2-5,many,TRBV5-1,CASSWGGGQETQYF,TGCGCCAGCAGCTGGGGGGGGGGACAAGAGACCCAGTACTTC
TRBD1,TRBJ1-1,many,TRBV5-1,CASSFGRQGMNTEAFF,TGCGCCAGCAGCTTTGGTCGACAGGGGATGAACACTGAAGCTTTCTTT
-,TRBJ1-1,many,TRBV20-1,CSAELQGSTEAFF,TGCAGTGCAGAACTACAGGGTAGTACTGAAGCTTTCTTT
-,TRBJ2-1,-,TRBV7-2,CASSPAGETQFF,TGTGCCAGCAGCCCCGCCGGAGAGACCCAGTTCTTC
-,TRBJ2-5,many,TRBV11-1,CASSLMGVSLGETQYF,TGTGCCAGCAGCTTAATGGGGGTCTCCCTCGGGGAGACCCAGTACTTC
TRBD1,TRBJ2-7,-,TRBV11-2,CASSTIRDRGNEQYF,TGTGCCAGCAGCACTATTCGAGACAGGGGCAACGAGCAGTACTTC
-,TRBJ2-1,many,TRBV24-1,CATSGGGVSSYNEQFF,TGTGCCACCAGTGGCGGGGGCGTTAGCTCCTACAATGAGCAGTTCTTC
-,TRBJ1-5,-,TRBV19,CASSIGGAAPQHF,TGTGCCAGTAGTATTGGAGGGGCAGCCCCCCAGCATTTT
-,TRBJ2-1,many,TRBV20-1,CSARVDLARNEQFF,TGCAGTGCTAGAGTAGACCTAGCCAGGAATGAGCAGTTCTTC
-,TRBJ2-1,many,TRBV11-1,CASSTPRRGGFNEQFF,TGTGCCAGCAGCACTCCCCGCCGGGGAGGCTTCAATGAGCAGTTCTTC
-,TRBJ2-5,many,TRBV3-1,CASSPYWRESSLQTQYF,TGTGCCAGCAGCCCCTATTGGAGGGAGTCATCCCTGCAGACCCAGTACTTC